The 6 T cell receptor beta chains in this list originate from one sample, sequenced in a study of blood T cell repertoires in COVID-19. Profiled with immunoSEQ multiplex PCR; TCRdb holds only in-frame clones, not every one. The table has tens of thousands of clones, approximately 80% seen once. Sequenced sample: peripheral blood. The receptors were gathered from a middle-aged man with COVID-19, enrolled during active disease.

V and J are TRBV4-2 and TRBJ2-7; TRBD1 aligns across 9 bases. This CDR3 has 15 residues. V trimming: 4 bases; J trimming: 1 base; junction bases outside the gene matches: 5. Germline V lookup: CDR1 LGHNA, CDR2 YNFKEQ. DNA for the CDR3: TGTGCCAGCAGCCGGACAGGGGCGGAATCCTACGAGCAGTACTTC. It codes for CASSRTGAESYEQYF.

CDR3 protein: CASSQKIGGNQPQHF. CDR3 bases: TGTGCCAGCAGCCAAAAAATAGGGGGCAATCAGCCCCAGCATTTT. The chain is built from TRBV3-1 (or the pseudogene TRBV3-2) and TRBJ1-5, with D tentatively TRBD1 (5 bases). CDR3 length: 15 amino acids. V lost 2 bases, J lost 2 bases, and 10 bases lay in between. Germline V lookup: CDR1 LGHDT, CDR2 YNNKEL (reference sequence).

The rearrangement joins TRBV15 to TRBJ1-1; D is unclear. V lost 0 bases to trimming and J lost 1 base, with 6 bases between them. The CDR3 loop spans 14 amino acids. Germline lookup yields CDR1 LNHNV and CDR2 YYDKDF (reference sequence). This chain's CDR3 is CATSRDRENTEAFF. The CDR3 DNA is TGTGCCACCAGCAGAGATCGCGAGAACACTGAAGCTTTCTTT.

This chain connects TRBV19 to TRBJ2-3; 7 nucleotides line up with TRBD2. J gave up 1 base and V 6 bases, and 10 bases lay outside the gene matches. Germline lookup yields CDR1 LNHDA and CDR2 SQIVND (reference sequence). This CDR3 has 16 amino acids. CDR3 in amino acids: CASSKIAGTRTDTQYF. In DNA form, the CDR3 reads TGTGCCAGTAGCAAGATAGCGGGCACACGCACAGATACGCAGTATTTT.

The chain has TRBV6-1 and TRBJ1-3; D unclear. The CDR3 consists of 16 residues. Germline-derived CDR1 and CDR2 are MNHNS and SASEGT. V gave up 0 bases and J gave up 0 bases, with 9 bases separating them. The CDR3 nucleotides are TGTGCCAGCAGTGAAGCGCTAGGAAACTCTGGAAACACCATATATTTT. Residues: CASSEALGNSGNTIYF.

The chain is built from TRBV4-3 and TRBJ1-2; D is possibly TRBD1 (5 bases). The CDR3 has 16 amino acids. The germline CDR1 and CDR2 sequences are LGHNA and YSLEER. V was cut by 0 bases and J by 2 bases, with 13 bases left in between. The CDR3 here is CASSQESGGNNYGYTF. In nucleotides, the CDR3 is TGCGCCAGCAGCCAAGAGAGTGGGGGGAACAACTATGGCTACACCTTC.